The 14 T cell receptor beta chains below were found in one sample sequenced in a study of beta chain features in type 1 diabetes. The sequenced template was cDNA made from the entire isolated RNA. The protocol was immunoSEQ multiplex PCR, while the TCRdb copy is restricted to in-frame clones and leaves out a portion. The data hold 300,000 to 350,000 clones, with about 18% observed a single time. Sequencing was performed on naive CD4+ T cells from blood. Receptors originate from a woman between 18 and 29 years old in good health.

J is TRBJ1-1 and V is TRBV7-2; D perhaps matches TRBD1 (5 bases). CDR1 and CDR2 from the germline V gene are SGHTA and FQGNSA. V was shortened by 2 bases and J by 0 bases, with 10 bases between the two germline ends. The CDR3 totals 15 residues. DNA of the CDR3: TGTGCCAGCAGCTTAAATGGGGGGTTGAACACTGAAGCTTTCTTT. This codes for CASSLNGGLNTEAFF.

The chain links TRBV4-1 to TRBJ2-1; 8 bases fit TRBD2. The CDR3 runs 16 residues. Trimming at V came to 0 bases and at J to 10 bases, leaving 11 bases not matched to a gene. From germline, CDR1 is MGHRA and CDR2 YSYEKL. The CDR3 region is CASSQEASGRLEEQFF. In nucleotides, the CDR3 is TGCGCCAGCAGCCAAGAAGCAAGCGGGAGATTGGAAGAGCAGTTCTTC.

The sample holds a few counts of this clone. The rearrangement links TRBV6-5 to TRBJ2-4, with TRBD2 matching over 10 bases. With 4 bases clipped from V and 6 bases from J, the junction kept 9 bases outside the gene matches. CDR3 length: 16 amino acids. CDR1 and CDR2 from the germline V gene are MNHEY and SVGAGI. CDR3 nucleotide sequence: TGTGCCAGCAGTTCGGATGCTAGCGGGAGTGCAAACATTCAGTACTTC. This gives the protein CASSSDASGSANIQYF.

The chain is built from TRBV6-1 and TRBJ1-1, with D unclear. Germline lookup yields CDR1 MNHNS and CDR2 SASEGT. V was pared by 8 bases and J by 0 bases, with 16 bases between. This CDR3 has 15 residues. CDR3 residues: CASRLVPDVNTEAFF. In DNA form, the CDR3 reads TGTGCCAGCCGCCTAGTGCCCGACGTGAACACTGAAGCTTTCTTT.

Remarks on this clone: The same CDR3 also results from other DNA sequences found in this sample. The V call is TRBV30, the J call TRBJ2-1, with D possibly matching TRBD2 (6 bases). CDR1 and CDR2 (germline): GTSNPN, SVGIG (reference sequence). Deletions cut 1 base from V and 0 bases from J, with 7 bases between. The CDR3 spans 14 residues. CDR3 sequence: CAWSAGSSYNEQFF. In DNA form, the CDR3 reads TGTGCCTGGAGTGCCGGGAGCTCCTACAATGAGCAGTTCTTC.

V usage is TRBV11-3 and J usage is TRBJ2-3; 7 bases line up with TRBD1. Looked up from germline, CDR1 is SGHNT and CDR2 is YENEEA. V was clipped by 4 bases and J by 3 bases; unmatched bases: 4. This CDR3 has 14 residues. CDR3 in DNA: TGTGCCAGCAGCTATAGACAGGGAACAGATACGCAGTATTTT. Protein sequence: CASSYRQGTDTQYF.

The rearrangement links TRBV4-3 to TRBJ1-1; perhaps TRBD1 as D (6 bases). This CDR3 spans 13 amino acids. V lost 0 bases and J 10 bases, leaving 12 bases between the germline ends. Germline V gene lookup returns CDR1 LGHNA and CDR2 YSLEER. CDR3 in amino acids: CASSQDLGATAFF. CDR3 nucleotide sequence: TGCGCCAGCAGCCAAGATCTGGGGGCGACAGCTTTCTTT.

The chain recombines TRBV2 with TRBJ2-7; 10 bases line up with TRBD2. Germline CDR1 and CDR2: SNHLY and FYNNEI. After removal of 5 bases from V and 5 bases from J, the junction contained 6 bases not matched to a gene. This CDR3 contains 14 residues. CDR3 in DNA: TGTGCCAGCAGTTGGTCTAGCGGGAGTAACGAGCAGTACTTC. Translated: CASSWSSGSNEQYF.

This sequence joins TRBV4-1 and TRBJ2-2; 12 nucleotides agree with TRBD2. The CDR3 sequence is 18 residues long. The germline gives CDR1 MGHRA, CDR2 YSYEKL. Trimming took 2 bases from V and 6 from J; bases not matched to a gene: 10. For the CDR3, the DNA is TGCGCCAGCAGCCAAATGACTAGCGGGAGATATAAATCCGGGGAGCTGTTTTTT. Amino acid sequence: CASSQMTSGRYKSGELFF.

This clone came up a few times. This chain uses TRBV29-1 with TRBJ1-2; 7 nucleotides line up with TRBD1. Losses at the gene ends were 4 bases for V and 4 bases for J; bases not matched to a gene: 0. The CDR3 has 11 residues. Germline CDR1 and CDR2: SQVTM and ANQGSEA. The chain's CDR3 is CSVGQGYGYTF. CDR3 nucleotides: TGCAGCGTTGGACAGGGCTATGGCTACACCTTC.

The chain has TRBV7-2 and TRBJ2-5; D is ambiguous. This CDR3 comprises 12 residues. Germline V lookup: CDR1 SGHTA, CDR2 FQGNSA. The germline V and J ends were trimmed by 5 bases and 5 bases, with 9 bases remaining between them. Here the CDR3 reads CASSPFYETQYF. CDR3 DNA sequence: TGTGCCAGCAGCCCCTTTTATGAGACCCAGTACTTC.

The genes are TRBV5-6 and TRBJ2-2; D ambiguous. Germline CDR1 is SGHDT and CDR2 is YYEEEE. Between the trimmed V and J ends, which lost 4 bases and 2 bases, there was a span of 6 bases. The CDR3 is made up of 13 amino acids. The CDR3 DNA reads as TGTGCCAGCAGCCAGGTCAACACCGGGGAGCTGTTTTTT. Translating it yields CASSQVNTGELFF. The full variable domain, its missing parts supplied by reference TRBV5-6 and TRBJ2-2, is DAGVTQSPTHLIKTRGQQVTLRCSPKSGHDTVSWYQQALGQGPQFIFQYYEEEERQRGNFPDRFSGHQFPNYSSELNVNALLLGDSALYLCASSQVNTGELFFGEGSRLTVL.

The chain combines TRBV30 with TRBJ1-2, with 12 bases that match TRBD1. V lost 3 bases and J lost 4; bases outside the gene matches: 3. CDR1 is GTSNPN, CDR2 SVGIG, per germline (reference sequence). There are 14 residues in the CDR3. CDR3 amino acids: CAWRGTGGGYGYTF. The CDR3 region has the DNA TGTGCCTGGAGGGGGACAGGGGGCGGCTATGGCTACACCTTC. The full variable domain, completed using reference TRBV30 and TRBJ1-2, is SQTIHQWPATLVQPVGSPLSLECTVEGTSNPNLYWYRQAAGRGLQLLFYSVGIGQISSEVPQNLSASRPQDRQFILSSKKLLLSDSGFYLCAWRGTGGGYGYTFGSGTRLTVV.

This clone has a handful of counts. CDR3 sequence: CASSLDRRAGEQYF. The CDR3 DNA reads TGTGCCAGCAGCTTAGACAGGAGAGCGGGGGAGCAGTACTTC. The chain combines TRBV7-3 with TRBJ2-7; a weak D match, TRBD2 (7 bases). This CDR3 is 14 amino acids long. In germline, CDR1 is SGHTA, CDR2 FQGTGA. Trimming removed 2 bases at V and 7 bases at J, with 15 bases between.